The 17 T cell receptor beta chains reported below all come from one sample, sequenced in a study of blood T cell repertoires in COVID-19. Sequenced by immunoSEQ multiplex PCR; TCRdb stores in-frame clones only, minus some. The sample lists roughly 220,000 clones; just under 85% were seen once. The sequencing input was PBMCs or T cells enriched from blood (not recorded which). These receptors were collected from a woman aged 40 to 50 with acute COVID-19.

The CDR3 loop is CASSPNPRGSGYTF. The CDR3 DNA is TGTGCCAGCAGTCCAAACCCCAGGGGGAGCGGCTACACCTTC. The chain combines TRBV28 with TRBJ1-2, with TRBD1 matching 7 bases. Germline V lookup: CDR1 MDHEN, CDR2 SYDVKM. The V gene end was trimmed by 5 bases and the J gene end by 8 bases; junction bases not matched to a gene: 11. The CDR3 contains 14 residues.

The chain employs TRBV19 and TRBJ2-7; possibly TRBD1 for D (6 bases). The CDR3 is made up of 14 amino acids. CDR1 is LNHDA and CDR2 is SQIVND in the germline V gene (reference sequence). Trimming took off 3 bases at V and 6 bases at J, with 15 bases between the two ends. The CDR3 DNA follows: TGTGCCAGTAGTATGGTACTAGGGACACGCGAGCAGTACTTC. This sequence encodes CASSMVLGTREQYF.

Only one count was recorded for this clone. This chain links TRBV4-1 with TRBJ2-7; the D gene is possibly TRBD2 (6 bases). V shed 0 bases and J shed 4 bases, with 13 bases lying between them. Germline assignment: CDR1 MGHRA and CDR2 YSYEKL. The CDR3 has 15 residues. Written as DNA, the CDR3 is TGCGCCAGCAGCCAAGACCGTGGTGGGGGGTACGAGCAGTACTTC. Translated: CASSQDRGGGYEQYF.

The rearrangement links TRBV3-1 (or the pseudogene TRBV3-2) to TRBJ2-7, with TRBD2 matching 12 bases. Trimming removed 4 bases from V and 3 bases from J; junction bases left unmatched: 4. The germline V gene encodes CDR1 LGHDT and CDR2 YNNKEL (reference sequence). This CDR3 has 15 residues. In DNA form, the CDR3 reads TGTGCCAGCAGCCTCCGGACTAGCGGGAACTACGAGCAGTACTTC. Amino acid sequence: CASSLRTSGNYEQYF.

The chain links TRBV7-2 to TRBJ1-6; TRBD1 matches at 7 bases. This CDR3 has 15 residues. Germline V gene data show CDR1 as SGHTA and CDR2 as FQGNSA. V dropped 6 bases and J dropped 6; count of bases not matched to a gene: 8. In nucleotides, the CDR3 is TGTGCCAGCAGACAAGACAGGGTTGGTAATTCACCCCTCCACTTT. Its protein product is CASRQDRVGNSPLHF.

V and J are TRBV29-1 and TRBJ2-1; 7 nucleotides align to TRBD2. The ends lost 6 bases at V and 6 bases at J; junction bases unmatched: 17. Germline-derived CDR1 and CDR2 are SQVTM and ANQGSEA. The CDR3 runs 16 residues. The CDR3 region is CSVWDRRGGRPNEQFF. CDR3 coding DNA: TGCAGCGTGTGGGACCGACGGGGCGGGAGACCCAATGAGCAGTTCTTC.

The chain combines TRBV30 with TRBJ2-2; maybe TRBD2 (5 bases). Deletions cut 0 bases from V and 4 bases from J, with 12 bases between. Germline values: CDR1 GTSNPN, CDR2 SVGIG (reference sequence). The CDR3 extends over 15 amino acids. The CDR3 region is CAWSVQRRFTGELFF. The CDR3 coding sequence is TGTGCCTGGAGTGTACAGCGGAGGTTCACCGGGGAGCTGTTTTTT.

The rearrangement uses TRBV5-5 and TRBJ2-1; 12 nucleotides match TRBD1. CDR1 and CDR2 (germline): SGHKS, YYEKEE (reference sequence). This CDR3 spans 14 amino acids. J lost 10 bases, V lost 7 bases, and 9 bases had no gene match. The chain's CDR3 is CASLRGQGAKEQFF. DNA of the CDR3: TGTGCCAGCTTGCGGGGACAGGGGGCAAAGGAGCAGTTCTTC.

A single count supports this clone. This rearrangement joins TRBV5-5 to TRBJ1-2; possible D gene TRBD1, 5 bases. V lost 2 bases to trimming and J lost 0 bases, with 8 bases between them. CDR3 size: 14 residues. CDR1 and CDR2 from the germline V gene are SGHKS and YYEKEE (reference sequence). CDR3 bases: TGTGCCAGCAGCTTAGACAGCCCTAACTATGGCTACACCTTC. Protein sequence: CASSLDSPNYGYTF.

V is TRBV19 and J is TRBJ1-2, with TRBD1 matching over 9 bases. Germline CDR1 LNHDA, CDR2 SQIVND (reference sequence). The CDR3 runs to 16 residues. V dropped 4 bases and J dropped 2; count of bases not matched to a gene: 8. The CDR3 loop is CASSKAQGTGNYGYTF. Written as DNA, the CDR3 is TGTGCCAGTAGTAAAGCTCAAGGGACAGGGAACTATGGCTACACCTTC.

This clone was observed a handful of times. This chain uses TRBV18 with TRBJ1-2, with TRBD1 matching over 8 bases. The CDR3 length is 13 residues. V was clipped by 2 bases and J by 6 bases; unmatched bases: 2. Germline loops: CDR1 KGHSH, CDR2 LQKENI. CDR3 in amino acids: CASSPKDRDGYTF. CDR3 bases: TGTGCCAGCTCACCAAAGGACAGGGATGGCTACACCTTC.

The rearrangement uses TRBV7-9 and TRBJ2-3, with D perhaps TRBD2 (5 bases). CDR1 and CDR2 (germline): SEHNR, FQNEAQ (reference sequence). The CDR3 is made up of 14 amino acids. The V gene lost 0 bases and the J gene lost 6 bases, with 10 bases spanning the gap. CDR3 DNA: TGTGCCAGCAGCTTAGCGGGAGCTAGGGATACGCAGTATTTT. The encoded protein is CASSLAGARDTQYF.

The chain uses TRBV19 and TRBJ1-3; no clear D. Per germline, CDR1 LNHDA and CDR2 SQIVND (reference sequence). Trimming left V 3 bases short and J 5 bases short, with 14 bases between. This CDR3 is built from 15 residues. The CDR3 protein is CASSILGAGRNTIYF. The CDR3 region has the DNA TGTGCCAGTAGTATTTTGGGTGCCGGGAGAAACACCATATATTTT.

In its sample, this clone was seen once. V gene TRBV4-2 combines with J gene TRBJ2-1; unclear D gene. The CDR3 runs to 13 residues. The germline CDR1 and CDR2 sequences are LGHNA and YNFKEQ. The germline V and J ends were trimmed by 1 base and 4 bases, with 5 bases remaining between them. In DNA, the CDR3 is TGTGCCAGCAGCCAAGGGGCTTACAATGAGCAGTTCTTC. Translated, it gives CASSQGAYNEQFF.

The genes are TRBV9 and TRBJ1-3; 10 nucleotides align to TRBD1. The germline CDR1 and CDR2 sequences are SGDLS and YYNGEE. This CDR3 contains 16 residues. J gave up 4 bases and V 4 bases, and 8 bases lay outside the gene matches. CDR3 protein: CASSSRTGGRGNTIYF. Written as DNA, the CDR3 is TGTGCCAGCAGCTCGAGGACAGGGGGTAGAGGAAACACCATATATTTT.

The V and J genes are TRBV18 and TRBJ1-3; 8 bases line up with TRBD1. Germline V CDR1 and CDR2: KGHSH, LQKENI. This CDR3 contains 13 residues. CDR3 nucleotide sequence: TGTTACCCCGGGACAGGTGCTGGAAACACCATATATTTT. Translating gives CYPGTGAGNTIYF.

This clone was counted only a few times. V and J are TRBV5-4 and TRBJ1-1, with no clear D. V shed 0 bases and J shed 5 bases, with 8 bases lying between them. This CDR3 region has 13 residues. CDR1 and CDR2 (germline): SGHNT, YYREEE (reference sequence). The CDR3 nucleotides read TGTGCCAGCAGCTTGGGGTCGGGGACTGAAGCTTTCTTT. Its protein product is CASSLGSGTEAFF.